These 31 T cell receptor beta chains were all obtained from the same sample, sequenced in a study of blood T cell repertoires in COVID-19 (dated by TCRdb to between 2020 and 2021). Receptor libraries were prepared by the immunoSEQ multiplex PCR assay. Imported from immuneACCESS, the table was reduced by TCRdb to in-frame sequences with V and J called. These copies leave out some clones; in studies compared against another copy, an unresolved V gene accounts for under half, and the cause of the remainder is not known. The sample table records over 200,000 clones; about 85% of these occur just once. Of the sample, about 10% falls within the top ten clones. Sequencing used PBMCs or T cells enriched from blood (not recorded which). The source is a man aged 25-45 years who had recovered from COVID-19.

The V call is TRBV7-2, the J call TRBJ2-5; 9 bases line up with TRBD2. CDR1 and CDR2 from the germline V gene are SGHTA and FQGNSA. V lost 2 bases to trimming and J lost 4 bases; unmatched junction nucleotides: 8. The CDR3 has 16 amino acids. The chain's CDR3 is CASSLRSGGFGETQYF. CDR3 sequence (DNA): TGTGCCAGCAGCTTACGAAGCGGGGGGTTTGGAGAGACCCAGTACTTC. Drawing the rest from reference TRBV7-2 and TRBJ2-5, the complete variable domain is GAGVSQSPSNKVTEKGKDVELRCDPISGHTALYWYRQSLGQGLEFLIYFQGNSAPDKSGLPSDRFSAERTGGSVSTLTIQRTQQEDSAVYLCASSLRSGGFGETQYFGPGTRLLVL.

This clone has more than one count but fewer than ten. The rearrangement joins TRBV12-3 or TRBV12-4 to TRBJ1-2; D possibly corresponds to TRBD1 (6 bases). V dropped 0 bases and J dropped 7 bases, with 9 bases sitting between them. The CDR3 runs to 13 residues. The CDR3 sequence is CASSLAVRGGYTF. CDR3 coding DNA: TGTGCCAGCAGTTTAGCGGTCAGGGGTGGCTACACCTTC.

This clone has ten or more counts. This chain joins TRBV7-9 and TRBJ1-3; 9 bases are shared with TRBD1. Germline CDR1 reads SEHNR; CDR2 reads FQNEAQ (reference sequence). The CDR3 spans 15 residues. V lost 5 bases and J lost 4; bases outside the gene matches: 6. Here the CDR3 reads CASSTYRGPGNTIYF. In DNA, the CDR3 is TGTGCCAGCAGCACTTACAGGGGGCCCGGAAACACCATATATTTT.

This chain joins TRBV30 and TRBJ2-3; TRBD2 matches at 11 bases. Germline CDR1 GTSNPN, CDR2 SVGIG (reference sequence). V was pared by 2 bases and J by 6 bases, with 4 bases of the junction left unmatched. This CDR3 has 14 residues. The CDR3 DNA reads as TGTGCCTGGAGTTATAGCGGGGGGGCCGATACGCAGTATTTT. Translating it yields CAWSYSGGADTQYF.

The V call is TRBV6-1, the J call TRBJ2-5, with D unresolved. Between the trimmed V and J ends, which lost 1 base and 10 bases, there was a span of 13 bases. The CDR3 is 13 residues long. The germline V gene encodes CDR1 MNHNS and CDR2 SASEGT. Written as DNA, the CDR3 is TGTGCCAGCAGTGAAGGGTCCCGCGGAATCCAGTACTTC. Its translation: CASSEGSRGIQYF.

CDR3 bases: TGTGCCAGCAGCAACCGACAGGGTTTTAATTCACCCCTCCACTTT. Encoded protein: CASSNRQGFNSPLHF. J is TRBJ1-6 and V is TRBV11-2; the match to TRBD1 covers 7 bases. The J segment lost 6 bases and the V segment lost 5 bases, leaving 7 bases of the junction unmatched. Germline assignment: CDR1 SGHAT and CDR2 FQNNGV. The CDR3 has 15 residues.

V gene TRBV5-1 combines with J gene TRBJ2-3, with D possibly TRBD2 on 5 matching bases. Trimming cost V 0 bases and J 4 bases, with 9 bases left between them. Germline assignment: CDR1 SGHRS and CDR2 YFSETQ. This CDR3 is built from 14 residues. The CDR3 region has the DNA TGCGCCAGCAGCTTGGATCTGGGAGCAGATACGCAGTATTTT. Translating gives CASSLDLGADTQYF.

This rearrangement joins TRBV4-1 to TRBJ1-3, with 7 nucleotides matching TRBD1. The trim removed 4 bases at V and 3 bases at J, leaving 9 bases unmatched. The CDR3 loop spans 16 amino acids. The germline V gene encodes CDR1 MGHRA and CDR2 YSYEKL. This CDR3 reads CASSRLQGNGGNTIYF. The CDR3 region has the DNA TGCGCCAGCAGCCGTCTACAGGGGAACGGTGGAAACACCATATATTTT.

This chain connects TRBV5-6 to TRBJ1-2, with 9 bases identical to TRBD1. Per germline, CDR1 SGHDT and CDR2 YYEEEE. V lost 0 bases to trimming and J lost 6 bases; unmatched junction nucleotides: 0. The CDR3 is 13 residues long. The CDR3 region is CASSLGTGDGYTF. CDR3 coding DNA: TGTGCCAGCAGCTTGGGGACAGGGGATGGCTACACCTTC.

CDR3 bases: TGCGCCAGCAGCCAACGACTAGCGGGGGGTAGAGATACGCAGTATTTT. Its translation is CASSQRLAGGRDTQYF. This chain connects TRBV4-1 to TRBJ2-3, with TRBD2 identical over 13 bases. Germline trimming cut 2 bases from V and 5 bases from J; bases unmatched to any gene: 4. Germline values: CDR1 MGHRA, CDR2 YSYEKL. The length of the CDR3 is 16 residues.

The chain uses TRBV2 and TRBJ1-2; D may be TRBD1 (6 bases). V shed 7 bases and J shed 6 bases, with 15 bases lying between them. Germline CDR1 is SNHLY and CDR2 is FYNNEI. This CDR3 contains 13 residues. The CDR3 nucleotides are TGTGCCAGCACCCGACAGGAAGGGGATGGCTACACCTTC. Translated, it gives CASTRQEGDGYTF.

The chain uses TRBV3-1 (or the pseudogene TRBV3-2) and TRBJ1-2, with D perhaps matching TRBD1 (6 bases). Trimming cost V 0 bases and J 4 bases, with 9 bases left between them. CDR3 length: 14 amino acids. Germline CDR1 reads LGHDT; CDR2 reads YNNKEL (reference sequence). CDR3 protein: CASSQDLTGYGYTF. The CDR3 region has the DNA TGTGCCAGCAGCCAAGATCTGACAGGCTATGGCTACACCTTC.

The chain is built from TRBV5-4 and TRBJ1-2; 11 bases map to TRBD1. The germline V gene has CDR1 SGHNT and CDR2 YYREEE (reference sequence). Losses at the gene ends were 2 bases for V and 3 bases for J; bases not matched to a gene: 3. This CDR3 is built from 15 residues. The CDR3 bases are TGTGCCAGCAGCTTTGGGACAGGGGGAGACTATGGCTACACCTTC. Translated: CASSFGTGGDYGYTF.

The gene calls are TRBV27 and TRBJ2-1; 11 bases agree with TRBD2. Germline assignment: CDR1 MNHEY and CDR2 SMNVEV (reference sequence). This CDR3 is 15 amino acids long. With 3 bases clipped from V and 6 bases from J, the junction kept 4 bases outside the gene matches. CDR3 residues: CASSLASGRFNEQFF. The CDR3 DNA follows: TGTGCCAGCAGTTTGGCTAGCGGGAGGTTCAATGAGCAGTTCTTC.

This chain connects TRBV30 to TRBJ1-2; 9 bases align to TRBD1. With V trimmed by 2 bases and J by 4 bases, 8 bases remained unmatched. The CDR3 loop spans 15 amino acids. Germline V CDR1 and CDR2: GTSNPN, SVGIG (reference sequence). CDR3 sequence: CAWSPSTGGGYGYTF. The CDR3 coding sequence is TGTGCCTGGAGTCCATCGACAGGGGGTGGCTATGGCTACACCTTC.

The rearrangement joins TRBV7-6 to TRBJ1-5, with TRBD1 as a possible D gene (5 bases). Per the germline V gene, CDR1 is SGHVS and CDR2 is FNYEAQ. The CDR3 length is 12 residues. V shed 3 bases and J shed 5 bases, with 5 bases lying between them. In nucleotides, the CDR3 is TGTGCCAGCAGCTTCAGGGATCAGCCCCAGCATTTT. It is translated as CASSFRDQPQHF.

The count of this clone is one. V usage is TRBV5-8 and J usage is TRBJ2-2, with 9 bases that match TRBD2. There are 17 residues in the CDR3. The germline V gene has CDR1 SGHTS and CDR2 YDEGEE. V gave up 4 bases and J gave up 7 bases; unmatched junction bases: 14. In DNA form, the CDR3 reads TGTGCCAGCAGCCCCTTAGGGACTAGCAGGTTGCACGGGGAGCTGTTTTTT. Translated: CASSPLGTSRLHGELFF.

V gene TRBV19 combines with J gene TRBJ1-2; possibly TRBD1 for D (6 bases). Germline V gene data show CDR1 as LNHDA and CDR2 as SQIVND (reference sequence). The CDR3 consists of 15 residues. The V gene lost 3 bases and the J gene lost 0 bases, with 11 bases spanning the gap. CDR3 nucleotide sequence: TGTGCCAGTAGTATTGGACAGCTCTCTAACTATGGCTACACCTTC. Amino acids: CASSIGQLSNYGYTF.

The chain is built from TRBV7-2 and TRBJ2-7, with D hard to call. CDR3 length equals 12 residues. Germline values: CDR1 SGHTA, CDR2 FQGNSA. Trimming shortened V by 5 bases and J by 3 bases, and 8 bases separated the two germline ends. The CDR3 sequence: CASSPKLYEQYF. CDR3 in DNA: TGTGCCAGCAGCCCCAAGCTCTACGAGCAGTACTTC.

The sample holds a few counts of this clone. The CDR3: CASSPLPQSEAFF. CDR3 in DNA: TGTGCCAGCTCACCGTTACCTCAAAGCGAAGCTTTCTTT. The chain employs TRBV18 and TRBJ1-1; no definite D call. The germline V gene has CDR1 KGHSH and CDR2 LQKENI. V gave up 3 bases and J gave up 8 bases, with 13 bases separating them. The CDR3 totals 13 residues.

V gene TRBV30 combines with J gene TRBJ1-4; 8 nucleotides align to TRBD1. V shed 4 bases, J shed 7 bases, and the junction held 8 bases outside the gene matches. The CDR3 spans 14 residues. In germline, CDR1 is GTSNPN, CDR2 SVGIG (reference sequence). CDR3 in DNA: TGTGCCTGGACCCGGGACAGGCTTGCTGAAAAACTGTTTTTT. Protein: CAWTRDRLAEKLFF.

A remark on this clone: Compared with germline, one end of the junction differs, possibly owing to a read error. V usage is TRBV19 and J usage is TRBJ1-1; TRBD1 is a possible D gene (5 bases). CDR1 is LNHDA, CDR2 SQIVND, per germline (reference sequence). The CDR3 is made up of 13 amino acids. CDR3 sequence: CASSLESGYQAFF. As DNA, the CDR3 is TGTGCCAGTAGTCTAGAGTCAGGGTATCAAGCTTTCTTT.

The V and J genes are TRBV27 and TRBJ1-2, with 11 positions matching TRBD1. There are 16 residues in the CDR3. Germline V gene lookup returns CDR1 MNHEY and CDR2 SMNVEV (reference sequence). J was trimmed by 5 bases and V by 8 bases; bases with no gene match: 13. As DNA, the CDR3 is TGTGCCAGCTTCTCAGCCAAAGGGGACAGGGGGTATGGCTACACCTTC. It translates to CASFSAKGDRGYGYTF.

The chain combines TRBV5-4 with TRBJ1-6; 7 bases fit TRBD1. V dropped 4 bases and J dropped 6; count of bases not matched to a gene: 4. This CDR3 comprises 14 residues. Germline V gene sequence: CDR1 SGHNT, CDR2 YYREEE (reference sequence). CDR3 protein: CASSPGTVNSPLHF. In DNA, the CDR3 is TGTGCCAGCAGCCCCGGGACAGTTAATTCACCCCTCCACTTT.

The CDR3 sequence is CASSPKGLGPMHGELFF. For the CDR3, the DNA is TGTGCCAGCAGTCCTAAGGGACTGGGGCCGATGCACGGGGAGCTGTTTTTT. The V gene is TRBV25-1, the J gene TRBJ2-2; possible D gene TRBD2, 6 bases. There are 17 residues in the CDR3. Trimming stripped 5 bases from V and 7 bases from J, with 23 bases between. Germline CDR1 is MGHDK and CDR2 is SYGVNS.

CDR3 in DNA: TGTGCCACCAGTGTGGGGGGTGAGCAGTTCTTC. It yields the protein CATSVGGEQFF. The V and J genes are TRBV24-1 and TRBJ2-1; tentative D call: TRBD2 (6 bases). V dropped 5 bases and J dropped 9 bases, with 7 bases sitting between them. Germline CDR1 and CDR2: KGHDR and SFDVKD. The CDR3 has 11 amino acids.

The J gene is TRBJ1-3, the V gene TRBV12-5, with D perhaps TRBD1 (6 bases). The CDR3 sequence is 12 residues long. The V end lost 8 bases, the J end lost 10 bases, and 15 bases lay between the germline ends. From germline, CDR1 is LGHNT and CDR2 FRNRAP. The CDR3 DNA reads TGTGCTAGTTTCCAGGGGCCCCAAACCATATATTTT. Its translation is CASFQGPQTIYF.

The rearrangement joins TRBV7-2 to TRBJ2-5; the D is unclear. The CDR3 length is 15 residues. The V gene's germline CDR1 is SGHTA and CDR2 FQGNSA. Trimming took off 2 bases at V and 1 base at J, with 11 bases between the two ends. This chain's CDR3 is CASSLIVPLQETQYF. DNA of the CDR3: TGTGCCAGCAGCTTAATCGTCCCCCTCCAAGAGACCCAGTACTTC.

Concerning this clone itself: This may stem from a read error, because a much larger clone lies one nucleotide away. This chain's CDR3 is CASSPRTNYGYTF. In nucleotides, the CDR3 is TGTGCCAGCAGTCCCAGGACTAACTATGGCTACACCTTC. The V call is TRBV27, the J call TRBJ1-2, with D hard to call. Trimming left V 5 bases short and J 0 bases short, with 7 bases between. Germline V CDR1 and CDR2: MNHEY, SMNVEV (reference sequence). The CDR3 has 13 amino acids.

The genes are TRBV28 and TRBJ1-5; TRBD1 aligns across 8 bases. The CDR3 covers 14 residues. Germline V gene lookup returns CDR1 MDHEN and CDR2 SYDVKM. V gave up 10 bases and J gave up 4 bases; unmatched junction bases: 9. As DNA, the CDR3 is TGTGCCATCCACCTTCAGGGGGCTAATCAGCCCCAGCATTTT. It is translated as CAIHLQGANQPQHF.

The chain uses TRBV19 and TRBJ1-5; D call uncertain. CDR1 LNHDA and CDR2 SQIVND come from the germline V gene (reference sequence). The CDR3 covers 12 residues. The ends were cut back, 3 bases at V and 4 bases at J, with 4 bases in the middle. Here the CDR3 DNA reads TGTGCCAGTAGTATTCTGAATCAGCCCCAGCATTTT. Translating gives CASSILNQPQHF.